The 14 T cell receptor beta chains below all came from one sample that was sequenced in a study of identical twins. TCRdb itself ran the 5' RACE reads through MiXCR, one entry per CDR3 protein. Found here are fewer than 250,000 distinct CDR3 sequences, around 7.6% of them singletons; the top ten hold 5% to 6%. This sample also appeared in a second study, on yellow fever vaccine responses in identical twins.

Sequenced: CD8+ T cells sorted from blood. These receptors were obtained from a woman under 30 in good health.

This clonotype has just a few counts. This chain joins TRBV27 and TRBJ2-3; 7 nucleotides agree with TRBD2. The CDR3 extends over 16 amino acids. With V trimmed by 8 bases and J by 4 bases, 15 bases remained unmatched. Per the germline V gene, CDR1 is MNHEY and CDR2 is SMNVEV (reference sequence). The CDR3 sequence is CASGYPGGIRADTQYF. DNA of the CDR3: TGTGCCAGCGGGTACCCGGGGGGTATTAGGGCAGATACGCAGTATTTT.

As DNA, the CDR3 is TGCGCCAGCAGCCAAGTTCGCGGGGAGCTGTTTTTT. Translated, it gives CASSQVRGELFF. The V gene is TRBV4-1, the J gene TRBJ2-2; no reliable D call. The CDR3 covers 12 residues. Trimming pared 1 base from V and 7 bases from J, leaving 4 bases between. Germline V gene sequence: CDR1 MGHRA, CDR2 YSYEKL.

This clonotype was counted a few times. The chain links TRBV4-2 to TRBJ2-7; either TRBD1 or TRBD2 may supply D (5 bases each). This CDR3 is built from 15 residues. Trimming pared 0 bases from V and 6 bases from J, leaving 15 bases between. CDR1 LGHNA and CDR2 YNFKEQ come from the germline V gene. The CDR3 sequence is CASSQDLGDGREQYF. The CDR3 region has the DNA TGTGCCAGCAGCCAAGATTTGGGGGATGGGCGCGAGCAGTACTTC.

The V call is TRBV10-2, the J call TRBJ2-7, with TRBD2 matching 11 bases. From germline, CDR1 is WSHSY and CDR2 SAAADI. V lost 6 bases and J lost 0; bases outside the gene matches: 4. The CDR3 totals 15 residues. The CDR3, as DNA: TGCGCCAGCAGACCGGGACTAGCGGTCTCCTACGAGCAGTACTTC. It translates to CASRPGLAVSYEQYF.

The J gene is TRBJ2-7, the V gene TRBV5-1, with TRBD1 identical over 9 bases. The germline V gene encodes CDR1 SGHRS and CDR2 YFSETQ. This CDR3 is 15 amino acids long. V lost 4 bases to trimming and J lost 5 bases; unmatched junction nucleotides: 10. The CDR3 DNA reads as TGCGCCAGCAGCGGAGACCGGGACAGGGTGAACGAGCAGTACTTC. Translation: CASSGDRDRVNEQYF.

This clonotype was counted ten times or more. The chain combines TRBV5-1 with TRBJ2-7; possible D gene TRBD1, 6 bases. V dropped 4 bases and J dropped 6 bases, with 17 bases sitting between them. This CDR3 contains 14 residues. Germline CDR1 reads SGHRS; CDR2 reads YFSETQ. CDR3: CASSAYRERGEQYF. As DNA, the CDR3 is TGCGCCAGCAGCGCCTACAGGGAGAGGGGCGAGCAGTACTTC. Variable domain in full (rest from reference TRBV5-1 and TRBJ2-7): KAGVTQTPRYLIKTRGQQVTLSCSPISGHRSVSWYQQTPGQGLQFLFEYFSETQRNKGNFPGRFSGRQFSNSRSEMNVSTLELGDSALYLCASSAYRERGEQYFGPGTRLTVT.

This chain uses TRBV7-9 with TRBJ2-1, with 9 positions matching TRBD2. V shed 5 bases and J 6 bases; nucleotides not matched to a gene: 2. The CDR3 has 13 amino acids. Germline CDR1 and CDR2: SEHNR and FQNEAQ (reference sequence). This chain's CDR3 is CASSRGGGNEQFF. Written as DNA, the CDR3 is TGTGCCAGCAGCCGCGGGGGGGGCAATGAGCAGTTCTTC.

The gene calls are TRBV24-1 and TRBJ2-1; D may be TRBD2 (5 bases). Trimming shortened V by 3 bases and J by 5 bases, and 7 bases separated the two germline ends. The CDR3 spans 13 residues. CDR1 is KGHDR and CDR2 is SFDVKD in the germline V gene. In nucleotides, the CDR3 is TGTGCCACCAGTGATAGAGGGAACAATGAGCAGTTCTTC. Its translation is CATSDRGNNEQFF.

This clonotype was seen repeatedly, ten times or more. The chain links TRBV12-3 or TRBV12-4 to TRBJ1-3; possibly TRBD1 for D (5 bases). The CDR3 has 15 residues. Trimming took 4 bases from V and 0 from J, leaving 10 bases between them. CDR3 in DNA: TGTGCCAGCAGTTCTTCAGGGAACTCTGGAAACACCATATATTTT. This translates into CASSSSGNSGNTIYF.

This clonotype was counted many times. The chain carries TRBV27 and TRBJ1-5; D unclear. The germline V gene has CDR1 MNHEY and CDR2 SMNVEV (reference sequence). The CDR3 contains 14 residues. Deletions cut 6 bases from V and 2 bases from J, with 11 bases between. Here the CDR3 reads CASSTDSGNQPQHF. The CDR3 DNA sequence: TGTGCCAGCAGCACAGACTCTGGCAATCAGCCCCAGCATTTT.

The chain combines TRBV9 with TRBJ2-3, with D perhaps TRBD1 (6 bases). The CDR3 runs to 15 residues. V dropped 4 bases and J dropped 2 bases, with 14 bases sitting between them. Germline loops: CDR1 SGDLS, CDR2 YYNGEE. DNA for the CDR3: TGTGCCAGCAGCAAATACAGGGCCCACACAGATACGCAGTATTTT. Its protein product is CASSKYRAHTDTQYF.

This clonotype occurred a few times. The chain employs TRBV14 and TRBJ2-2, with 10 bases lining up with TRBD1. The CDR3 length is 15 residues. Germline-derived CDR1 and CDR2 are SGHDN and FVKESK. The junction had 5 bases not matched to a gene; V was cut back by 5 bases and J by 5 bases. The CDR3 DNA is TGTGCCAGCAGCATAAGACAGGGGGCAACCGGGGAGCTGTTTTTT. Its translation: CASSIRQGATGELFF.

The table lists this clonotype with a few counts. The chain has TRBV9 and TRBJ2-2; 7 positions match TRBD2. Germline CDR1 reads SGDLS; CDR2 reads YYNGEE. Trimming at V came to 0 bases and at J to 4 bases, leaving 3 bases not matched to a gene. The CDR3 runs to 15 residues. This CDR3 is CASSVEAGVTGELFF. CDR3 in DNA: TGTGCCAGCAGCGTAGAGGCGGGAGTCACCGGGGAGCTGTTTTTT.

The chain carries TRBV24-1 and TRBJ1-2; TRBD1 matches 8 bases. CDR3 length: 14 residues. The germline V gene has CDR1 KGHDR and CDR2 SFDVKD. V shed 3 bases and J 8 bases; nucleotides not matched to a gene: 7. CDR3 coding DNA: TGTGCCACCAGTGATAGCGACAGGGGTTACGGCTACACCTTC. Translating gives CATSDSDRGYGYTF.